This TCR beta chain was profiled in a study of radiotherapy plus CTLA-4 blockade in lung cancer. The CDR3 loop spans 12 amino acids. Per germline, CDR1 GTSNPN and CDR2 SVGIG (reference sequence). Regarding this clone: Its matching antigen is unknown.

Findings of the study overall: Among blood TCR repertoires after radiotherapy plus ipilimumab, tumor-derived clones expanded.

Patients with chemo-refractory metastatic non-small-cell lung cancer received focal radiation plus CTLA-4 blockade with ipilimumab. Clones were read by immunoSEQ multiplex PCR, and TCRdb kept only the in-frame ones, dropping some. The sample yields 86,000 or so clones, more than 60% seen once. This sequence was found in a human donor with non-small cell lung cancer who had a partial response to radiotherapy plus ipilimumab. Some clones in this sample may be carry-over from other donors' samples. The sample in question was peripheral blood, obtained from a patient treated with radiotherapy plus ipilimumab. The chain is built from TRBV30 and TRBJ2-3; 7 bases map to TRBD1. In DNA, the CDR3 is TGTGCTGCCACAGGGGTTACAGATACGCAGTATTTT. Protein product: CAATGVTDTQYF. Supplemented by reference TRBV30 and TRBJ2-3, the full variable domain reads SQTIHQWPATLVQPVGSPLSLECTVEGTSNPNLYWYRQAAGRGLQLLFYSVGIGQISSEVPQNLSASRPQDRQFILSSKKLLLSDSGFYLCAATGVTDTQYFGPGTRLTVL.